These T cell receptor beta chains were read from a single sample in a study of blood T cell repertoires in COVID-19. The table came from immunoSEQ multiplex PCR; TCRdb's copy has only in-frame clones and leaves some out. The profile shows 200,000 to 250,000 clones, approximately 90% of them singletons. The material sequenced was peripheral blood. These receptors all stem from a man aged 25 to 45 with COVID-19, enrolled during active disease. Each CDR3 is given with its conserved first and last residue. The order of the fields is clone size, V gene, J gene, D gene, CDR3 length, CDR3 DNA, CDR3 protein. D genes are given only for firm matches. Only some rows state a clone size, as once, few, many or a class for expanded clones.

clone size: -; V gene: TRBV28; J gene: TRBJ1-2; D gene: TRBD1; CDR3 length: 16; CDR3 DNA: TGTGCCAGCAGCTTCGCCCAACAGGGGCGTAGGGATGGCTACACCTTC; CDR3 protein: CASSFAQQGRRDGYTF
clone size: -; V gene: TRBV28; J gene: TRBJ2-7; D gene: -; CDR3 length: 15; CDR3 DNA: TGTGCCAGCAGTTTATGGGCGACAGCCTCCTACGAGCAGTACTTC; CDR3 protein: CASSLWATASYEQYF
clone size: -; V gene: TRBV9; J gene: TRBJ2-2; D gene: TRBD2; CDR3 length: 16; CDR3 DNA: TGTGCCAGCAGCGGTAGCGGGAGGGCAGGAACCGGGGAGCTGTTTTTT; CDR3 protein: CASSGSGRAGTGELFF
clone size: once; V gene: TRBV6-5; J gene: TRBJ2-2; D gene: TRBD2; CDR3 length: 15; CDR3 DNA: TGTGCCAGCAGTTTAGCGGGAGGAGGGGCCGGGGAGCTGTTTTTT; CDR3 protein: CASSLAGGGAGELFF
clone size: -; V gene: TRBV5-4; J gene: TRBJ1-2; D gene: -; CDR3 length: 14; CDR3 DNA: TGTGCCAGCAGCCCGGGGGGGACGCCGGAGGGCTACACCTTC; CDR3 protein: CASSPGGTPEGYTF
clone size: -; V gene: TRBV14; J gene: TRBJ1-6; D gene: TRBD1; CDR3 length: 15; CDR3 DNA: TGTGCCAGCAGCCAAGTGCTGGGGACAGGGTCACCCCTCCACTTT; CDR3 protein: CASSQVLGTGSPLHF
clone size: -; V gene: TRBV29-1; J gene: TRBJ2-2; D gene: -; CDR3 length: 13; CDR3 DNA: TGCAGCGTTGTTTTTAGGGGCACCGGGGAGCTGTTTTTT; CDR3 protein: CSVVFRGTGELFF
clone size: few; V gene: TRBV27; J gene: TRBJ1-1; D gene: TRBD1; CDR3 length: 14; CDR3 DNA: TGTGCCAGCAGTTTTCTCGGACAGGGTAGGAAAGCTTTCTTT; CDR3 protein: CASSFLGQGRKAFF
clone size: once; V gene: TRBV7-9; J gene: TRBJ2-2; D gene: -; CDR3 length: 15; CDR3 DNA: TGTGCCAGCAGCTTTAGTGGGAGGAACACCGGGGAGCTGTTTTTT; CDR3 protein: CASSFSGRNTGELFF
clone size: -; V gene: TRBV6-5; J gene: TRBJ1-5; D gene: TRBD1; CDR3 length: 15; CDR3 DNA: TGTGCCAGCAGCCCGGCGACAGGGGGTAATCAGCCCCAGCATTTT; CDR3 protein: CASSPATGGNQPQHF
clone size: -; V gene: TRBV5-1; J gene: TRBJ2-7; D gene: -; CDR3 length: 18; CDR3 DNA: TGCGCCAGCAGCTACTCAAGGGTCCCGGGTAGCGCGTCCTACGAGCAGTACTTC; CDR3 protein: CASSYSRVPGSASYEQYF
clone size: once; V gene: TRBV15; J gene: TRBJ1-3; D gene: TRBD1; CDR3 length: 16; CDR3 DNA: TGTGCCACCAGCTCCCAGGGACAGTCCTCTGGAAACACCATATATTTT; CDR3 protein: CATSSQGQSSGNTIYF
clone size: -; V gene: TRBV6-5; J gene: TRBJ1-6; D gene: -; CDR3 length: 15; CDR3 DNA: TGTGCCAGCAGTTACTCTGCAGGGGTGAATTCACCCCTCCACTTT; CDR3 protein: CASSYSAGVNSPLHF
clone size: -; V gene: TRBV29-1; J gene: TRBJ1-2; D gene: -; CDR3 length: 12; CDR3 DNA: TGCAGCGTTGGGACAGCTAACTATGGCTACACCTTC; CDR3 protein: CSVGTANYGYTF
clone size: once; V gene: TRBV10-3; J gene: TRBJ2-7; D gene: -; CDR3 length: 15; CDR3 DNA: TGTGCCATCAGCGGAGGCGGGGATCCCCCCTACGAGCAGTACTTC; CDR3 protein: CAISGGGDPPYEQYF
clone size: -; V gene: TRBV7-3; J gene: TRBJ1-2; D gene: TRBD1; CDR3 length: 18; CDR3 DNA: TGTGCCAGCAGCTTAGATCGAAACCCCGGGACAGGGAACTATGGCTACACCTTC; CDR3 protein: CASSLDRNPGTGNYGYTF
clone size: -; V gene: TRBV7-2; J gene: TRBJ2-1; D gene: TRBD2; CDR3 length: 14; CDR3 DNA: TGTGCCAGCAGCTCGCCAGCCTTAGCGGGGGCGTCGTTCTTC; CDR3 protein: CASSSPALAGASFF
clone size: once; V gene: TRBV7-8; J gene: TRBJ2-7; D gene: TRBD2; CDR3 length: 17; CDR3 DNA: TGTGCCAGCAGCCTAGCTCGTCCTAGCGGGAGTTTCTACGAGCAGTACTTC; CDR3 protein: CASSLARPSGSFYEQYF
clone size: -; V gene: TRBV6-5; J gene: TRBJ1-2; D gene: -; CDR3 length: 14; CDR3 DNA: TGTGCCAGCCGAGAGCATGATCGAAGTTATGGCTACACCTTC; CDR3 protein: CASREHDRSYGYTF
clone size: -; V gene: TRBV10-3; J gene: TRBJ1-1; D gene: TRBD1; CDR3 length: 15; CDR3 DNA: TGTGCCATCAGTGAGATGACAGGGGTGGTCACTGAAGCTTTCTTT; CDR3 protein: CAISEMTGVVTEAFF
clone size: -; V gene: TRBV3-1/TRBV3-2; J gene: TRBJ2-4; D gene: TRBD1; CDR3 length: 13; CDR3 DNA: TGTGCCAGCAGCCCTGACAGGGACCTCATTCAGTACTTC; CDR3 protein: CASSPDRDLIQYF
clone size: few; V gene: TRBV5-1; J gene: TRBJ2-1; D gene: TRBD2; CDR3 length: 16; CDR3 DNA: TGCGCCAGCAGCTCTTCTAGCGGGGGGTTCTACAATGAGCAGTTCTTC; CDR3 protein: CASSSSSGGFYNEQFF
clone size: -; V gene: TRBV10-3; J gene: TRBJ1-2; D gene: -; CDR3 length: 12; CDR3 DNA: TGTGCCATCAGTGCCCAGGCCTATGGCTACACCTTC; CDR3 protein: CAISAQAYGYTF
clone size: -; V gene: TRBV11-3; J gene: TRBJ2-2; D gene: -; CDR3 length: 15; CDR3 DNA: TGTGCCAGCAGCAGAGGGTCCGTCGGCACCGGGGAGCTGTTTTTT; CDR3 protein: CASSRGSVGTGELFF
clone size: -; V gene: TRBV4-1; J gene: TRBJ2-5; D gene: -; CDR3 length: 12; CDR3 DNA: TGCGCCAGCAGCCAAGATTCAGGGACCCAGTACTTC; CDR3 protein: CASSQDSGTQYF
clone size: -; V gene: TRBV5-1; J gene: TRBJ2-3; D gene: -; CDR3 length: 13; CDR3 DNA: TGCGCCAGCAGCATCTCACTCACAGATACGCAGTATTTT; CDR3 protein: CASSISLTDTQYF
clone size: -; V gene: TRBV10-3; J gene: TRBJ1-5; D gene: -; CDR3 length: 14; CDR3 DNA: TGTGCCACATCCGCAGGGGTCGTCAATCAGCCCCAGCATTTT; CDR3 protein: CATSAGVVNQPQHF
clone size: -; V gene: TRBV19; J gene: TRBJ1-1; D gene: -; CDR3 length: 16; CDR3 DNA: TGTGCCAGTAGTATACGTAGCGTGAGGGTGAACACTGAAGCTTTCTTT; CDR3 protein: CASSIRSVRVNTEAFF
clone size: -; V gene: TRBV7-3; J gene: TRBJ2-3; D gene: -; CDR3 length: 14; CDR3 DNA: TGTGCCAGCAGCTTAACAAGCGGGCGAGATACGCAGTATTTT; CDR3 protein: CASSLTSGRDTQYF
clone size: -; V gene: TRBV7-6; J gene: TRBJ2-5; D gene: TRBD1; CDR3 length: 15; CDR3 DNA: TGTGCCAGCAGCAGCCAACAGGGGTTTCAAGAGACCCAGTACTTC; CDR3 protein: CASSSQQGFQETQYF
clone size: -; V gene: TRBV5-1; J gene: TRBJ2-7; D gene: TRBD1; CDR3 length: 16; CDR3 DNA: TGCGCCAGCAGCTTGTCATCCGGGACAGTCTTCTACGAGCAGTACTTC; CDR3 protein: CASSLSSGTVFYEQYF
clone size: -; V gene: TRBV6-5; J gene: TRBJ1-1; D gene: -; CDR3 length: 12; CDR3 DNA: TGTGCCAGCAGTCCTCAGGGAGGTGAAGCTTTCTTT; CDR3 protein: CASSPQGGEAFF
clone size: -; V gene: TRBV9; J gene: TRBJ1-1; D gene: -; CDR3 length: 14; CDR3 DNA: TGTGCCAGCAGCGTAGGTGGGGGCACGACTGAAGCTTTCTTT; CDR3 protein: CASSVGGGTTEAFF
clone size: -; V gene: TRBV2; J gene: TRBJ1-1; D gene: -; CDR3 length: 15; CDR3 DNA: TGTGCCAGCATTGGAGGGCAGACCCTCCAGACTGAAGCTTTCTTT; CDR3 protein: CASIGGQTLQTEAFF
clone size: few; V gene: TRBV4-3; J gene: TRBJ2-7; D gene: -; CDR3 length: 16; CDR3 DNA: TGCGCCAGCAGCCAAGATCGAGGTACCTTCTCCTACGAGCAGTACTTC; CDR3 protein: CASSQDRGTFSYEQYF
clone size: -; V gene: TRBV7-9; J gene: TRBJ2-3; D gene: -; CDR3 length: 15; CDR3 DNA: TGTGCCAGCAGCCCCCTGGGGGGTAGCACAGATACGCAGTATTTT; CDR3 protein: CASSPLGGSTDTQYF
clone size: -; V gene: TRBV5-1; J gene: TRBJ2-2; D gene: -; CDR3 length: 15; CDR3 DNA: TGCGCCAGCAGCTTGGATACAGGGAACACCGGGGAGCTGTTTTTT; CDR3 protein: CASSLDTGNTGELFF
clone size: -; V gene: TRBV10-3; J gene: TRBJ2-3; D gene: TRBD1; CDR3 length: 15; CDR3 DNA: TGTGCCATCAGACCGGGACAGGGAAACACAGATACGCAGTATTTT; CDR3 protein: CAIRPGQGNTDTQYF
clone size: -; V gene: TRBV23-1; J gene: TRBJ2-3; D gene: TRBD2; CDR3 length: 17; CDR3 DNA: TGCGCCAGCACCACTAGCGGGAGCCGCACTAGCACAGATACGCAGTATTTT; CDR3 protein: CASTTSGSRTSTDTQYF
clone size: -; V gene: TRBV28; J gene: TRBJ1-5; D gene: TRBD1; CDR3 length: 19; CDR3 DNA: TGTGCCAGCAGTTTATTCAAGAGGGGGCGTCTTGGCTTCAATCAGCCCCAGCATTTT; CDR3 protein: CASSLFKRGRLGFNQPQHF
clone size: -; V gene: TRBV5-1; J gene: TRBJ1-1; D gene: TRBD1; CDR3 length: 15; CDR3 DNA: TGCGCCAGCACTCACTCGACAGGGGGGGACACTGAAGCTTTCTTT; CDR3 protein: CASTHSTGGDTEAFF
clone size: -; V gene: TRBV6-2/TRBV6-3; J gene: TRBJ1-1; D gene: -; CDR3 length: 14; CDR3 DNA: TGTGCCAGCAGTTTCCAGAAAAGGAACACTGAAGCTTTCTTT; CDR3 protein: CASSFQKRNTEAFF
clone size: -; V gene: TRBV24-1; J gene: TRBJ2-1; D gene: TRBD2; CDR3 length: 16; CDR3 DNA: TGTGCCACCAGTGATTTAGCCGCGGGAGTTCTCGATGAGCAGTTCTTC; CDR3 protein: CATSDLAAGVLDEQFF
clone size: -; V gene: TRBV6-1; J gene: TRBJ1-5; D gene: TRBD1; CDR3 length: 14; CDR3 DNA: TGTGCCAGCAGTGAGACAGGGGTGGGTCAGCCCCAGCATTTT; CDR3 protein: CASSETGVGQPQHF
clone size: -; V gene: TRBV7-2; J gene: TRBJ2-3; D gene: TRBD1; CDR3 length: 17; CDR3 DNA: TGTGCCAGCAGTTTGCAACAGGGGGCTCGGGGCACAGATACGCAGTATTTT; CDR3 protein: CASSLQQGARGTDTQYF
clone size: -; V gene: TRBV6-2/TRBV6-3; J gene: TRBJ2-7; D gene: TRBD1; CDR3 length: 14; CDR3 DNA: TGTGCCAGCAGTTACAACAGGGGATCCTACGAGCAGTACTTC; CDR3 protein: CASSYNRGSYEQYF
clone size: -; V gene: TRBV6-2/TRBV6-3; J gene: TRBJ2-1; D gene: TRBD1; CDR3 length: 16; CDR3 DNA: TGTGCCAGCAGTTACGGCAGGCCCAGGGGGTACAATGAGCAGTTCTTC; CDR3 protein: CASSYGRPRGYNEQFF
clone size: -; V gene: TRBV7-9; J gene: TRBJ2-7; D gene: TRBD2; CDR3 length: 17; CDR3 DNA: TGTGCCAGCAGCTTTGGACTAGCGGGGGGATACTCCTACGAGCAGTACTTC; CDR3 protein: CASSFGLAGGYSYEQYF
clone size: -; V gene: TRBV12-3/TRBV12-4; J gene: TRBJ1-5; D gene: -; CDR3 length: 13; CDR3 DNA: TGTGCCAGCAGCAGGGGATTCAATCAGCCCCAGCATTTT; CDR3 protein: CASSRGFNQPQHF
clone size: -; V gene: TRBV11-3; J gene: TRBJ2-1; D gene: TRBD2; CDR3 length: 17; CDR3 DNA: TGTGCCAGCAGCTTAGGAGGGACTAGCAGCTCCTACAATGAGCAGTTCTTC; CDR3 protein: CASSLGGTSSSYNEQFF
clone size: -; V gene: TRBV27; J gene: TRBJ2-2; D gene: TRBD1; CDR3 length: 18; CDR3 DNA: TGTGCCAGCAGTCCGACCCGACCGGGACAGGTTAGAACCGGGGAGCTGTTTTTT; CDR3 protein: CASSPTRPGQVRTGELFF